A selection of T cell receptor beta chains follows, all from one sample in a study of Graves' ophthalmopathy and Graves' hyperthyroidism. From the multiplex PCR reads, TCRdb called clonotypes with MiXCR, one entry per CDR3 protein. This table holds over a million distinct CDR3 sequences, about 40% found once. The sequenced material came from peripheral blood or thyroid tissue (not recorded which). These receptor sequences come from an adult man with Graves' hyperthyroidism. Both conserved end residues are part of each CDR3. D genes are given only for firm matches. A clone size is listed for some rows: how often the clone was seen (once, few, many), or a class if it is expanded.

d_gene | j_gene | v_gene | abundance | CDR3nt | CDR3aa
. | TRBJ1-5 | TRBV12-3/TRBV12-4 | many | TGTGCCAGCAGCCCGCGCTACAATCAGCCCCAGCATTTT | CASSPRYNQPQHF
. | TRBJ2-7 | TRBV2 | once | TGTGCCAGCAGTCGACCGACAGGGCAGGACTACGAGCGGCAGTACTTC | CASSRPTGQDYERQYF
. | TRBJ2-2 | TRBV4-1 | . | TGCGCCAGCAGGTGGACGGACACGAACACCGGGGAGCTGTTTTTT | CASRWTDTNTGELFF
TRBD1 | TRBJ2-5 | TRBV10-3 | many | TGTGCCATCAGTGAGTCGAGACAGGGGAAAGAGACCCAGTACTTC | CAISESRQGKETQYF
TRBD1 | TRBJ1-5 | TRBV6-6 | . | TGTGCCAGCAGTGGAAACAGGGGGTATCAGCCCCATCATTTT | CASSGNRGYQPHHF
TRBD2 | TRBJ2-7 | TRBV7-2 | many | TGTGCCAGCAGCAGGGGACTAAAGGGGACCTACGAGCAGTACTTC | CASSRGLKGTYEQYF
TRBD1 | TRBJ2-5 | TRBV5-1 | few | TGCGCCAGCAGCTCAAACAGGGGGGTTAGTCAAGAGACCCAGTACTTC | CASSSNRGVSQETQYF
. | TRBJ2-5 | TRBV5-1 | many | TGCGCCAGCAGCTTGCAGGGGAACCAAGAGACCCAGTACTTC | CASSLQGNQETQYF
. | TRBJ2-2 | TRBV20-1 | many | TGCAGTGCACGAACAGGGTTCCTTGGCGGGGAGCTGTTTTTT | CSARTGFLGGELFF
. | TRBJ1-1 | TRBV27 | . | TGTGCCAGCAGGAGGGTCGCGAACACTGAAGCTTTCTTT | CASRRVANTEAFF
. | TRBJ2-7 | TRBV14 | . | TGTGCCAGCAGCCAAGGGACCGGGACGGCGAGTCACGAGCAGTACTTC | CASSQGTGTASHEQYF
TRBD1 | TRBJ2-2 | TRBV29-1 | . | TGCAGCGTTGGGGACAGGGGAACCGGGGAGCTGTTTTTT | CSVGDRGTGELFF
TRBD1 | TRBJ2-5 | TRBV28 | . | TGTGCCAGCAGCTCCGGACAGGCTACAGGGGAGACCCAGTACTTC | CASSSGQATGETQYF
. | TRBJ1-5 | TRBV4-3 | . | TGCGCCAGCAGCCAAAATCAGGGTATTAGCAATCAGCCCCAGCATTTT | CASSQNQGISNQPQHF
. | TRBJ2-2 | TRBV5-6 | . | TGTGCTTCTCAACCCACTGGGGGAAACACCGGGGAGCTGTTTTTT | CASQPTGGNTGELFF
TRBD1 | TRBJ2-7 | TRBV7-6 | many | TGTGCCAGCAGCTCTGACGTTAACCGGGACAGGGGTTACGAGCAGTACTTC | CASSSDVNRDRGYEQYF